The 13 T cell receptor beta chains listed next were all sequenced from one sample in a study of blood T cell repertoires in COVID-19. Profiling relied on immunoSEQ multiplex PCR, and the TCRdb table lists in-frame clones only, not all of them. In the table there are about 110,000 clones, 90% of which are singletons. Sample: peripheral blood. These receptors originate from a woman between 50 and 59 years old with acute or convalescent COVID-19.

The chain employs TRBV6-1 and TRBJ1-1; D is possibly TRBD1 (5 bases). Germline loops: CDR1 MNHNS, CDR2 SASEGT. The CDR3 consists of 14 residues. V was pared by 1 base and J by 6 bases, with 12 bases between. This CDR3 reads CASSEVRQPPEAFF. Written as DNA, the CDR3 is TGTGCCAGCAGTGAAGTGCGACAGCCTCCTGAAGCTTTCTTT.

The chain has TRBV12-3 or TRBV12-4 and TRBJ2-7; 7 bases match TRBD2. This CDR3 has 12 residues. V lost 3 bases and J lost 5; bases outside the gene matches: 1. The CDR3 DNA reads TGTGCCAGCAGTTTCGCGGGGGACGAGCAGTACTTC. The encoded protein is CASSFAGDEQYF.

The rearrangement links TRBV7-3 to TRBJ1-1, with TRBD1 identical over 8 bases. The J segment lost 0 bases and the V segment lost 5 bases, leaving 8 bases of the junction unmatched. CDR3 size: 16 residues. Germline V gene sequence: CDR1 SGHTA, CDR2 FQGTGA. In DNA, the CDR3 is TGTGCCAGCAGCGGTAAAATGACAGGGGTGAACACTGAAGCTTTCTTT. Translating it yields CASSGKMTGVNTEAFF.

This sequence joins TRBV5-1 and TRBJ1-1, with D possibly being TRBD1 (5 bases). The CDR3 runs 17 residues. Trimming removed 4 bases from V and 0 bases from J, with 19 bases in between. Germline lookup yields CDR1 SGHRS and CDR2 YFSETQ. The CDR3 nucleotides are TGCGCCAGCAGCCCGACGGGACTGCGGGCGGTGAACACTGAAGCTTTCTTT. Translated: CASSPTGLRAVNTEAFF.

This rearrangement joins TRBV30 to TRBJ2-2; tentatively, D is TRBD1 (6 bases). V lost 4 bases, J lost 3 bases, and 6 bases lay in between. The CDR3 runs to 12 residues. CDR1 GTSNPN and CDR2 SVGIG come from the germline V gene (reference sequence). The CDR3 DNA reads TGTGCCTGGAACAGGGACACCGGGGAGCTGTTTTTT. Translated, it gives CAWNRDTGELFF.

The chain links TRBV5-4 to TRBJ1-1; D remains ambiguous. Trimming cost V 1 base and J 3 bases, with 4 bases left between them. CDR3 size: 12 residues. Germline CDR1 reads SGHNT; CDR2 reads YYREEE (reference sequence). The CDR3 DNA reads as TGTGCCAGCAGCTTGATAGACACTGAAGCTTTCTTT. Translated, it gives CASSLIDTEAFF.

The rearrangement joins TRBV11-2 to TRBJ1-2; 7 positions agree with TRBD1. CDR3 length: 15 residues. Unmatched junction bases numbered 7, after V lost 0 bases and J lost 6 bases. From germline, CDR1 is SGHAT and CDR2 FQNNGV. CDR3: CASSLEPGQRNGYTF. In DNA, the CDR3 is TGTGCCAGCAGCTTAGAACCGGGACAGAGGAATGGCTACACCTTC. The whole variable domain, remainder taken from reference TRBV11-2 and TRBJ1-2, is EAGVAQSPRYKIIEKRQSVAFWCNPISGHATLYWYQQILGQGPKLLIQFQNNGVVDDSQLPKDRFSAERLKGVDSTLKIQPAKLEDSAVYLCASSLEPGQRNGYTFGSGTRLTVV.

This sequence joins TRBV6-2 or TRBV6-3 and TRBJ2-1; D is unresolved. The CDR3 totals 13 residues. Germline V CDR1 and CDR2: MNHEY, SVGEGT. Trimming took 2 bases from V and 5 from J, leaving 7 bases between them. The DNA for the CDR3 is TGTGCCAGCAGTTACATTGGAGACAATGAGCAGTTCTTC. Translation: CASSYIGDNEQFF.

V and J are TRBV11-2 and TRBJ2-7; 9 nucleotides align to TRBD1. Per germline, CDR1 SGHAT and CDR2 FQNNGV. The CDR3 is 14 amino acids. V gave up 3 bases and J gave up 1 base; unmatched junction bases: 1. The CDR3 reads CASSLDRGSYEQYF. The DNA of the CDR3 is TGTGCCAGCAGCTTGGACAGGGGATCCTACGAGCAGTACTTC.

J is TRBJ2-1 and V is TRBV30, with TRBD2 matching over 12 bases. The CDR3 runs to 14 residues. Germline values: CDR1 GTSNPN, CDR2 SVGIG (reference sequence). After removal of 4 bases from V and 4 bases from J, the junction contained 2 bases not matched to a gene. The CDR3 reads CAWNLAGGYNEQFF. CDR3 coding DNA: TGTGCCTGGAACCTAGCGGGGGGGTACAATGAGCAGTTCTTC. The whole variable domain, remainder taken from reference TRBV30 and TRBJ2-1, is SQTIHQWPATLVQPVGSPLSLECTVEGTSNPNLYWYRQAAGRGLQLLFYSVGIGQISSEVPQNLSASRPQDRQFILSSKKLLLSDSGFYLCAWNLAGGYNEQFFGPGTRLTVL.

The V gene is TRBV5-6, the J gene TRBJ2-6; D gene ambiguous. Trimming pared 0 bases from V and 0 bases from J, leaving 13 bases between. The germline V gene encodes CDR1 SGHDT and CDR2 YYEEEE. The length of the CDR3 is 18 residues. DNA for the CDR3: TGTGCCAGCAGCTTGGCCGCGTCCTCCTTCTCTGGGGCCAACGTCCTGACTTTC. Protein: CASSLAASSFSGANVLTF.

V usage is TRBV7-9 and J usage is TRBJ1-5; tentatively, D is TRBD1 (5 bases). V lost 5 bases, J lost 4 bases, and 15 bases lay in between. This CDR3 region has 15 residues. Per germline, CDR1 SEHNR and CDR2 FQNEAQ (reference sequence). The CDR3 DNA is TGTGCCAGCAGCCGATCGGACACCCCAAATCAGCCCCAGCATTTT. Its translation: CASSRSDTPNQPQHF.

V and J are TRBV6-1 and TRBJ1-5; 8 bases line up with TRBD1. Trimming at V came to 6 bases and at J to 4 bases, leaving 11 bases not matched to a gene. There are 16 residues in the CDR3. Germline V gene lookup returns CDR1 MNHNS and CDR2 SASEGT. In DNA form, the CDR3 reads TGTGCCAGCAGGGAAAGGGGACAGGTTTTAAATCAGCCCCAGCATTTT. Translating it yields CASRERGQVLNQPQHF.